What follows describes a single T cell receptor beta chain. Its antigen is unidentified. The sample is drawn from a study of tumor-infiltrating lymphocytes in localized non-small cell lung cancer. Study summary: Some samples were collected after neoadjuvant chemotherapy; smokers, never-smokers and several histologies were included. Study-wide points: Recurrence-free survival showed no association with tumor T-cell fraction. Technical variation could not be separated from intratumor heterogeneity here. No T-cell fraction difference was seen between IM1 and IM2 tumors.

This CDR3 comprises 16 residues. V lost 1 base and J lost 4, with 11 bases in between. Germline V gene lookup returns CDR1 SGHTA and CDR2 FQGNSA. Measured with immunoSEQ multiplex PCR; TCRdb has only the in-frame clones, and not every one. Of tens of thousands of clones in the sample, approximately 83% were seen once. The J gene is TRBJ1-6, the V gene TRBV7-2; no definite D call. The specimen was lung tumor tissue. This TCR was recovered from a human donor with non-small cell lung cancer. The CDR3 sequence: CASSLDNQRYNSPLHF. Written as DNA, the CDR3 is TGTGCCAGCAGCTTAGATAATCAGCGGTATAATTCACCCCTCCACTTT.